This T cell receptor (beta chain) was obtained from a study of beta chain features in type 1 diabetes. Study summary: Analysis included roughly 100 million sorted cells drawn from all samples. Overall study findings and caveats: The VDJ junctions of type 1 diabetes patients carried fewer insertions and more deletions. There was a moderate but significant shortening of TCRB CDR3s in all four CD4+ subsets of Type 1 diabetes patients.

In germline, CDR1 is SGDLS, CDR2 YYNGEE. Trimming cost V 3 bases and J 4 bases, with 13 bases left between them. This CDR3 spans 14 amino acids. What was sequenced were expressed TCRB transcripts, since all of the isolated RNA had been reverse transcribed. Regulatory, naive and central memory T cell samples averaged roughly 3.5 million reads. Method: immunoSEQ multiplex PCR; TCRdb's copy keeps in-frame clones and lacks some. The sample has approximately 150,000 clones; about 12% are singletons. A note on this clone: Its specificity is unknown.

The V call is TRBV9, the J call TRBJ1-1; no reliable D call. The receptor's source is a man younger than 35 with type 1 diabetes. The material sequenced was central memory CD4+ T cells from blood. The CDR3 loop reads CASSGRRLGTEAFF. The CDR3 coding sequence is TGTGCCAGCAGCGGGAGACGCCTCGGCACTGAAGCTTTCTTT.